This paragraph covers one T cell receptor beta chain sequence. Its antigen remains unidentified. CDR3 size: 13 residues. Germline V gene lookup returns CDR1 MNHEY and CDR2 SMNVEV (reference sequence). Trimming removed 2 bases at V and 9 bases at J, with 11 bases between. Processed graft tissue released its intraepithelial and lamina propria lymphocytes. The source of the sample is a study of graft-versus-host responses after intestinal transplantation. Overall study: Recipients were all induced with anti-thymocyte globulin, then given tacrolimus and steroids for around 3 years. Study conclusions and caveats: The presence of high graft-versus-host to host-versus-graft clonal ratios in allografts characterized patients with graft-donor T cell macrochimerism. Some GvH clones appeared in ileal mucosa or blood before recipient bone marrow. Declines in HvG clones occurring early post-transplant were associated with peak circulating GvH clone levels.

Here immunoSEQ multiplex PCR was the method, and the copy in TCRdb shows in-frame clones only, minus some. This table holds 3,000 to 4,000 clones, approximately 77% found once. This TCR was recovered from a human patient who received an intestinal transplant, so some T cells may come from the graft donor. The chain employs TRBV27 and TRBJ1-5; the D gene is possibly TRBD1 (5 bases). Sequencing was performed on ileum tissue, taken around 1,000 days after intestinal transplantation. CDR3 loop: CASSLEPGGPQHF. DNA of the CDR3: TGTGCCAGCAGTTTAGAGCCGGGGGGGCCCCAGCATTTT.